The 14 T cell receptor beta chains presented below share a single source sample, sequenced in a study of post-analysis software for immune sequencing data. Study outcomes and limitations: TRBV5-6, TRBV5-1 and TRBV20-1 were among roughly 5 TRBV segments more frequent in patients than controls.

Tagging with unique molecular identifiers was a feature of the TCR beta cDNA libraries. TCRdb itself ran the PCR reads through MiXCR, one entry per CDR3 protein. The table records about 820,000 distinct CDR3 sequences, roughly half of them present only once. No antigen has been identified for these receptors. Material for sequencing was blood. Source of these receptors: a girl aged 5 to 17 with multiple sclerosis.

This clonotype was seen a handful of times. The chain carries TRBV20-1 and TRBJ2-3; TRBD1 is a possible D gene (5 bases). Germline V gene sequence: CDR1 DFQATT, CDR2 SNEGSKA (reference sequence). Trimming left V 2 bases short and J 5 bases short, with 11 bases between. CDR3 length equals 13 residues. The CDR3 region is CSARPLGQDTQYF. Written as DNA, the CDR3 is TGCAGTGCTAGACCTCTGGGGCAAGATACGCAGTATTTT.

The V and J genes are TRBV18 and TRBJ2-5, with 7 bases lining up with TRBD2. The CDR3 extends over 14 amino acids. Germline V gives CDR1 KGHSH, CDR2 LQKENI. V lost 3 bases and J lost 4; bases outside the gene matches: 5. The CDR3 DNA follows: TGTGCCAGCTCACCGGCTAGCGGAGGAGAGACCCAGTACTTC. This codes for CASSPASGGETQYF.

The gene calls are TRBV7-8 and TRBJ2-7; no clear D gene. Germline lookup yields CDR1 SGHVS and CDR2 FQNEAQ. V was clipped by 7 bases and J by 7 bases, with 17 bases between them. The CDR3 has 13 amino acids. The CDR3 DNA follows: TGTGCCAGCACGCGACCCGACCAGGATGAGCAGTACTTC. Translation: CASTRPDQDEQYF.

This clonotype was detected once. V usage is TRBV6-1 and J usage is TRBJ2-6, with 8 bases that match TRBD1. The J segment lost 0 bases and the V segment lost 5 bases, leaving 9 bases of the junction unmatched. This CDR3 is built from 18 residues. Germline loops: CDR1 MNHNS, CDR2 SASEGT. The CDR3 spells CASSLQGAASSGANVLTF. The CDR3 nucleotides are TGTGCCAGCAGTCTCCAGGGGGCTGCCAGCTCTGGGGCCAACGTCCTGACTTTC.

There are a few counts of this clonotype. This rearrangement joins TRBV4-1 to TRBJ2-5; TRBD2 aligns across 7 bases. This CDR3 spans 15 amino acids. CDR1 is MGHRA, CDR2 YSYEKL, per germline. Unmatched junction bases numbered 8, after V lost 2 bases and J lost 5 bases. CDR3 sequence: CASSQSGTGGETQYF. DNA for the CDR3: TGCGCCAGCAGCCAATCCGGGACCGGGGGGGAGACCCAGTACTTC.

V usage is TRBV4-1 and J usage is TRBJ2-1; D not resolved. The germline CDR1 and CDR2 sequences are MGHRA and YSYEKL. Between the trimmed V and J ends, which lost 3 bases and 2 bases, there was a span of 14 bases. The CDR3 runs to 16 residues. The CDR3: CASSHPGRSTYNEQFF. The DNA for the CDR3 is TGCGCCAGCAGCCACCCTGGCCGGTCCACCTACAATGAGCAGTTCTTC.

This clonotype was observed a few times. The V and J genes are TRBV10-3 and TRBJ1-1; D gene ambiguous. The CDR3 consists of 14 residues. CDR1 ENHRY and CDR2 SYGVKD come from the germline V gene. Deletions cut 0 bases from V and 10 bases from J, with 15 bases between. The DNA of the CDR3 is TGTGCCATCAGTGAGTCGAATGGTCGGGTAGCAGCTTTCTTT. Translated, it gives CAISESNGRVAAFF.

V gene TRBV4-1 combines with J gene TRBJ2-7; no clear D. Germline assignment: CDR1 MGHRA and CDR2 YSYEKL. This CDR3 comprises 16 residues. Trimming left V 0 bases short and J 0 bases short, with 12 bases between. The CDR3 is CASSQDRNPSSYEQYF. The CDR3 nucleotides are TGCGCCAGCAGCCAAGATCGGAACCCTAGCTCCTACGAGCAGTACTTC.

This clonotype was seen more than once but under ten times. The chain joins TRBV6-6 to TRBJ2-1; 7 positions match TRBD2. Trimming took 2 bases from V and 6 from J; bases not matched to a gene: 4. CDR1 is MNHNY and CDR2 is SVGAGI in the germline V gene (reference sequence). This CDR3 has 14 amino acids. The CDR3 protein is CASSYETSSNEQFF. As DNA, the CDR3 is TGTGCCAGCAGTTACGAGACTAGCAGCAATGAGCAGTTCTTC.

J is TRBJ2-7 and V is TRBV2; D is unclear. V lost 1 base, J lost 0 bases, and 7 bases lay in between. The CDR3 spans 14 residues. Germline CDR1 is SNHLY and CDR2 is FYNNEI. The CDR3 region is CASSEVVSSYEQYF. CDR3 bases: TGTGCCAGCAGTGAAGTTGTGAGCTCCTACGAGCAGTACTTC.

This clonotype was observed a handful of times. The junction and the germline gene differ at one end; a read error may be behind it. The gene calls are TRBV29-1 and TRBJ1-1; possibly TRBD1 for D (6 bases). The CDR3 runs 11 residues. Germline V lookup: CDR1 SQVTM, CDR2 ANQGSEA. The CDR3 reads CSVEDRLEAFF. The CDR3 coding sequence is TGCAGCGTGGAAGACAGGCTTGAAGCTTTCTTT.

J is TRBJ2-6 and V is TRBV6-2 or TRBV6-3, with 8 nucleotides matching TRBD1. This CDR3 has 19 residues. J lost 1 base, V lost 0 bases, and 8 bases had no gene match. CDR1 and CDR2 from the germline V gene are MNHEY and SVGEGT. This CDR3 reads CASSYSPTGGSSGANVLTF. The CDR3, as DNA: TGTGCCAGCAGTTACTCCCCCACAGGGGGGTCATCTGGGGCCAACGTCCTGACTTTC.

The chain carries TRBV20-1 and TRBJ2-1; the D is unclear. V was pared by 3 bases and J by 6 bases, with 9 bases between. In germline, CDR1 is DFQATT, CDR2 SNEGSKA (reference sequence). This CDR3 contains 12 residues. The CDR3 protein is CSASSVGNEQFF. The DNA for the CDR3 is TGCAGTGCTAGTTCGGTTGGCAATGAGCAGTTCTTC.

This clonotype was counted only a few times. This chain joins TRBV6-6 and TRBJ2-7, with a tentative D call TRBD1 (5 bases). CDR1 is MNHNY, CDR2 SVGAGI, per germline (reference sequence). The CDR3 contains 14 residues. The V end was cut by 4 bases, the J end by 1 base, with 11 bases between. For the CDR3, the DNA is TGTGCCAGCAGTTCGCGGCAGGGTTCCTACGAGCAGTACTTC. Translation gives CASSSRQGSYEQYF.